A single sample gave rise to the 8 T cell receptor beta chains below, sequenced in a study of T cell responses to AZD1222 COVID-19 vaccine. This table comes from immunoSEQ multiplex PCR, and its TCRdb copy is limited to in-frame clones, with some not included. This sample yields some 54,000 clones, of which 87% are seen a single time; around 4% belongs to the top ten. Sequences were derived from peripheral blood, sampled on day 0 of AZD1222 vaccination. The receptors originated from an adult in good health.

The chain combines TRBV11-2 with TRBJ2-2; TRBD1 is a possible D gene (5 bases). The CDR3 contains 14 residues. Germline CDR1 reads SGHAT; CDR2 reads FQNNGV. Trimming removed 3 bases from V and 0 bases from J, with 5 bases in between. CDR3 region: CASSLDTNTGELFF. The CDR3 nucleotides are TGTGCCAGCAGCTTGGACACGAACACCGGGGAGCTGTTTTTT.

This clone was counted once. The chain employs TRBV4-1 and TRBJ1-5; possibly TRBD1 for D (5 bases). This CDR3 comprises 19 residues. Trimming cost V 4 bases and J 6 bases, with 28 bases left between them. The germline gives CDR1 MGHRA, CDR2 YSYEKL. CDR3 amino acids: CASSPTLLRQTARGQPQHF. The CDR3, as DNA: TGCGCCAGCAGCCCTACCCTTTTGAGACAGACGGCTCGGGGTCAGCCCCAGCATTTT.

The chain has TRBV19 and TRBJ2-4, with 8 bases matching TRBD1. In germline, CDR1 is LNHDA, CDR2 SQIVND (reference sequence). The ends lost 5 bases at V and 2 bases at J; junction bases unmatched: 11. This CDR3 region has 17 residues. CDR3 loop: CASSLPDRGQPKNIQYF. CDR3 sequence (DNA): TGTGCCAGTAGTTTACCTGACAGGGGACAGCCCAAAAACATTCAGTACTTC.

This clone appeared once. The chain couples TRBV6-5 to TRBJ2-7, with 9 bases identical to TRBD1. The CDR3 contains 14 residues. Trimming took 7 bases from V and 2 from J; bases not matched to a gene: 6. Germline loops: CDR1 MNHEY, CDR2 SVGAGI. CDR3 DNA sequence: TGTGCCAGCATGTCGGGACAGGGCGCCTACGAGCAGTACTTC. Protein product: CASMSGQGAYEQYF.

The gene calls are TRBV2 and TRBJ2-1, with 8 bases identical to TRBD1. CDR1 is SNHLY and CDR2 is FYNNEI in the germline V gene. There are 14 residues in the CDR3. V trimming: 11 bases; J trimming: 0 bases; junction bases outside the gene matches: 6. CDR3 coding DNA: TGTGCCGTATACAGGGGGAACTCCTACAATGAGCAGTTCTTC. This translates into CAVYRGNSYNEQFF.

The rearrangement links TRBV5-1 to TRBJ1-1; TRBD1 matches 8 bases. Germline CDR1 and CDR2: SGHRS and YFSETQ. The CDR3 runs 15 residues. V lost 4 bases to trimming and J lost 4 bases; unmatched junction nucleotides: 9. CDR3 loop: CASSHGQGEGTEAFF. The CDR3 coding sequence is TGCGCCAGCAGCCACGGACAGGGAGAGGGCACTGAAGCTTTCTTT.

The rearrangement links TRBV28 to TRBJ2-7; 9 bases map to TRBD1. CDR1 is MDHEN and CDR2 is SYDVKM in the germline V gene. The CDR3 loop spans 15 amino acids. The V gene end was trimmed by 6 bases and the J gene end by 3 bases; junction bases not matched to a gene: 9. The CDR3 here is CASRSDRGSFYEQYF. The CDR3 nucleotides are TGTGCCAGCAGATCTGACAGGGGGTCTTTCTACGAGCAGTACTTC.

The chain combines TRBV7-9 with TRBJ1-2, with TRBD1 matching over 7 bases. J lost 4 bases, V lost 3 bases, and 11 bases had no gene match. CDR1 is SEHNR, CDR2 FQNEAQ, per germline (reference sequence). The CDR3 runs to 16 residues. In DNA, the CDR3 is TGTGCCAGCAGCTTCCGGGGAGGTCAGGGGGGCTATGGCTACACCTTC. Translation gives CASSFRGGQGGYGYTF.